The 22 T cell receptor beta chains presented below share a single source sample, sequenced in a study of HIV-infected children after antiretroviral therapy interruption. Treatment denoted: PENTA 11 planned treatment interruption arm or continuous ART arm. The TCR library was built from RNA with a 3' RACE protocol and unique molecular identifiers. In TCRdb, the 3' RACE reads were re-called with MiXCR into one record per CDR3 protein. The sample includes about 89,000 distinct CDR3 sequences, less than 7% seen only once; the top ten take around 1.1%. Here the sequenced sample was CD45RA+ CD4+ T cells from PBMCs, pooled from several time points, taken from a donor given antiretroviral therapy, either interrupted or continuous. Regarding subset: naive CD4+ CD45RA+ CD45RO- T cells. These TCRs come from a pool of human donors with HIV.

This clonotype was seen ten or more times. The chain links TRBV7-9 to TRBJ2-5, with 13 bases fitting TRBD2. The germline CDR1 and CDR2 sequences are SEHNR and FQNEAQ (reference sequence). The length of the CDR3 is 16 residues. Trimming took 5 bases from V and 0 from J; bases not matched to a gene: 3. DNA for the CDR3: TGTGCCAGCAGCCAACTAGCGGGAGGGTACCAAGAGACCCAGTACTTC. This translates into CASSQLAGGYQETQYF.

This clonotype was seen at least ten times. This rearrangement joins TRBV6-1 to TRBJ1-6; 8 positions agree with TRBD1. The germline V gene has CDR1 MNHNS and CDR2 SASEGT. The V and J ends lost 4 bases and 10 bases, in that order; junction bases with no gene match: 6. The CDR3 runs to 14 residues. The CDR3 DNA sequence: TGTGCCAGCAGTGTGCAGGGGGCAGGGTCACCCCTCCACTTT. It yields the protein CASSVQGAGSPLHF.

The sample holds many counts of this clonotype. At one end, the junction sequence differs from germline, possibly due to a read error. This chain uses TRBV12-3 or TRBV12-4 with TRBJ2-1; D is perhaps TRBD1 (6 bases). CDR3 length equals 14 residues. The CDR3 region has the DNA TGTGCAAGCAGCTTAGGGGACAACTATGCTGAGCAGTTCTTC. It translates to CASSLGDNYAEQFF.

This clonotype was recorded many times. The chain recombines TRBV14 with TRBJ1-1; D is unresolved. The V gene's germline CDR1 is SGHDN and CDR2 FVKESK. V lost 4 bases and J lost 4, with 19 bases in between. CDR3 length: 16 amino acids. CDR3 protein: CASSRDTKGDGTEAFF. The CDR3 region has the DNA TGTGCCAGCAGCCGAGACACCAAAGGCGACGGCACTGAAGCTTTCTTT.

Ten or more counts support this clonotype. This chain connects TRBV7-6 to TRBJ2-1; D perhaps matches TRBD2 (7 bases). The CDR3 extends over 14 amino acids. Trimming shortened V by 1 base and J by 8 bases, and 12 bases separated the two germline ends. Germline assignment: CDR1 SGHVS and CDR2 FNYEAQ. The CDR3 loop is CASSLVGEGDEQFF. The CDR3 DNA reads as TGTGCCAGCAGCTTAGTCGGGGAGGGGGATGAGCAGTTCTTC.

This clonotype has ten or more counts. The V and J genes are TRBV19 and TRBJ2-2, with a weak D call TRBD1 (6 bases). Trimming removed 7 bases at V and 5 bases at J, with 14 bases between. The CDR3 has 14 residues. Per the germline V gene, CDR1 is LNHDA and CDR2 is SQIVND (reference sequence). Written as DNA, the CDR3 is TGTGCCAGTAAGGTGGACAGCTTAACCGGGGAGCTGTTTTTT. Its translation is CASKVDSLTGELFF.

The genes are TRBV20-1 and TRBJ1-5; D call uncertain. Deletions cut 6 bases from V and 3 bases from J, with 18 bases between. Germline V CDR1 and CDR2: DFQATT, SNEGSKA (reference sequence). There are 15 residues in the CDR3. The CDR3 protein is CSAPAQTFFNQPQHF. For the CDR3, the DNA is TGCAGTGCCCCCGCGCAGACCTTCTTCAATCAGCCCCAGCATTTT.

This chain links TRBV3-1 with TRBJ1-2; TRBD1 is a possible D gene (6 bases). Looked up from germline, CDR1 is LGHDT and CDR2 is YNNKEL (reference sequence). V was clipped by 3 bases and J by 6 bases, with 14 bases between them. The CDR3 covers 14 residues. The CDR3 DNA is TGTGCCAGCAGCCAGTTCGGGGGGGGCGATGGCTACACCTTC. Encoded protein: CASSQFGGGDGYTF.

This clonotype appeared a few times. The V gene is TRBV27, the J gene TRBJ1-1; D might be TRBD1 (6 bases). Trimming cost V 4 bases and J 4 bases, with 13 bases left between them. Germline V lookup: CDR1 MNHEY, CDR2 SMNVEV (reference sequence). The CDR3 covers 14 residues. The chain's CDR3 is CASSWGALRTEAFF. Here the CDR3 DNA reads TGTGCCAGCAGTTGGGGGGCCCTACGCACTGAAGCTTTCTTT.

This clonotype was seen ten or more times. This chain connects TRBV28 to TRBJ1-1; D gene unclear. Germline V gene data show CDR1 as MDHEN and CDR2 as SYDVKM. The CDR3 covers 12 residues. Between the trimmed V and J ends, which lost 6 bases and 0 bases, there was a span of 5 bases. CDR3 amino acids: CASSLLNTEAFF. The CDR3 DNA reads TGTGCCAGCAGCTTACTGAACACTGAAGCTTTCTTT.

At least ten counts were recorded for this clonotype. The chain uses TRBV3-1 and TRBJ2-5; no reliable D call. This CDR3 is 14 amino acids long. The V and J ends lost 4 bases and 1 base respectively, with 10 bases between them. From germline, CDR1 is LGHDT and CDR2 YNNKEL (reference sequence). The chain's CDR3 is CASSPPGSQETQYF. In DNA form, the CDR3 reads TGTGCCAGCAGCCCCCCTGGCAGCCAAGAGACCCAGTACTTC.

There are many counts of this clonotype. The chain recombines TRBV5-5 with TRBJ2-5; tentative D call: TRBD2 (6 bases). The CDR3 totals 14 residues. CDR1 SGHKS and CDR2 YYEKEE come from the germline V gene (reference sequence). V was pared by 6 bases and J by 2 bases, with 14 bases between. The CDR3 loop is CASIRGSTQETQYF. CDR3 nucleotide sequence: TGTGCCAGCATACGGGGGAGTACTCAAGAGACCCAGTACTTC.

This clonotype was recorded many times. The CDR3 region is CSARHLGRISNEQFF. CDR3 nucleotide sequence: TGCAGTGCCCGGCATCTGGGGAGGATTTCAAATGAGCAGTTCTTC. The chain combines TRBV20-1 with TRBJ2-1, with a weak D call TRBD2 (6 bases). Germline V CDR1 and CDR2: DFQATT, SNEGSKA (reference sequence). V was trimmed by 6 bases and J by 7 bases, leaving 22 bases between them. The CDR3 sequence is 15 residues long.

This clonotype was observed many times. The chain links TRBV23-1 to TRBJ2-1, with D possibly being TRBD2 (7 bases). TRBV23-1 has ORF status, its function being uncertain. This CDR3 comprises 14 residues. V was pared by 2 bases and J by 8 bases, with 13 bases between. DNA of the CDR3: TGCGCCAGCAGTCAAGGGGGGGGGGGCGATGAGCAGTTCTTC. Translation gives CASSQGGGGDEQFF.

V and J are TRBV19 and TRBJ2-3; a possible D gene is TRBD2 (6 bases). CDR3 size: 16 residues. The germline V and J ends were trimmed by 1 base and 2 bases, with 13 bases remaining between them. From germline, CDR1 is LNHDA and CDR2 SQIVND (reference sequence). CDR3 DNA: TGTGCCAGTAGTATAGTTGGGGGAGGAGCCACAGATACGCAGTATTTT. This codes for CASSIVGGGATDTQYF.

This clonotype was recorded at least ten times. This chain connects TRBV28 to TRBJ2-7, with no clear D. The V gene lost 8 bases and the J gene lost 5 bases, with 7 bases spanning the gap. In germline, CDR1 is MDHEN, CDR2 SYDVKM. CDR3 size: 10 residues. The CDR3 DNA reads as TGTGCCAGCGCCCTGCACGAGCAGTACTTC. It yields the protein CASALHEQYF.

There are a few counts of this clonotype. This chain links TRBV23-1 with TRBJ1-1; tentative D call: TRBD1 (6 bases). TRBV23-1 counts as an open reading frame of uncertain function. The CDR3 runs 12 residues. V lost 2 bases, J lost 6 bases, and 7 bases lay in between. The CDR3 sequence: CASSQRTAEAFF. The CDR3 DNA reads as TGCGCCAGCAGTCAACGGACAGCTGAAGCTTTCTTT.

The CDR3 reads CASSMTVSGNTIYF. DNA for the CDR3: TGTGCCAGCAGCATGACAGTCTCTGGAAACACCATATATTTT. The chain combines TRBV14 with TRBJ1-3; D may be TRBD1 (5 bases). V shed 5 bases and J shed 0 bases, with 8 bases lying between them. The CDR3 is made up of 14 amino acids. Germline CDR1 SGHDN, CDR2 FVKESK.

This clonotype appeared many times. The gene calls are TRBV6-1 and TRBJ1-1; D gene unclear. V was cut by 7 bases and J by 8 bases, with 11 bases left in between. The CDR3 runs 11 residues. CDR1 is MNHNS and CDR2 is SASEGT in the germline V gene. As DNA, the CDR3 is TGTGCCAGCATCCGTGGTTTAGAAGCTTTCTTT. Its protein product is CASIRGLEAFF.

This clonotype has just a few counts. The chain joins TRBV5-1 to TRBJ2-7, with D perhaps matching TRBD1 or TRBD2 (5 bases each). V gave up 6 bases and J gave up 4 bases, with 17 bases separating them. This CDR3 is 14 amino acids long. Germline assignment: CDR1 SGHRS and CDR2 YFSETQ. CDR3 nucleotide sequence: TGCGCCAGCACGGGTGGTACTGGGGGATACGAGCAGTACTTC. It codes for CASTGGTGGYEQYF.

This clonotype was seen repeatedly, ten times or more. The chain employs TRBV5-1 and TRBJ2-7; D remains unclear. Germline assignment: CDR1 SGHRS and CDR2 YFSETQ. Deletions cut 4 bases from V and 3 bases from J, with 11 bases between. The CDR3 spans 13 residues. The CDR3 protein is CASSPERNYEQYF. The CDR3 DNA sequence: TGCGCCAGCAGCCCTGAAAGAAACTACGAGCAGTACTTC.

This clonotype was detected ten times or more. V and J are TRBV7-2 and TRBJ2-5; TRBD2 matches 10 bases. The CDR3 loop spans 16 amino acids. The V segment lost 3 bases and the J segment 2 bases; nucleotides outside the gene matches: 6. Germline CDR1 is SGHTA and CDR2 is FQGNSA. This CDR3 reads CASSFQIAGGQETQYF. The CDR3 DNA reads TGTGCCAGCAGCTTTCAGATAGCGGGGGGTCAAGAGACCCAGTACTTC.